This T cell receptor beta chain is drawn from a study of persistence of HIV-infected CD4 T cells. A word on this clone: The antigen is unknown.

Cells were stimulated with overlapping HIV-1 Gag 15-mer peptides. CD4+ T cells upregulating both CD40 ligand and CD69 were sorted as responding cells. CD4+ T cell counts exceeded 400 cells/uL; CMV serology was positive. The immunoSEQ assay was version 4, run in survey mode. Some clones are missing from TCRdb's copy, which holds only in-frame ones; the method was immunoSEQ multiplex PCR. This table holds about 14,000 clones, about 60% found once. Study-wide results and caveats: CMV- and Gag-responding cells had lower TCRbeta richness than CD3/CD28-responding cells.

Losses at the gene ends were 3 bases for V and 6 bases for J; bases not matched to a gene: 12. Germline CDR1 and CDR2: MNHNS and SASEGT. The CDR3 is 17 residues long. The receptor comes from an adult man with HIV who was CMV-seropositive. The J gene is TRBJ1-2, the V gene TRBV6-1, with 11 bases matching TRBD1. The source material was CD4+ T cells sorted from PBMCs after 18-hour stimulation, sampled from a patient who received antiretroviral therapy. This CDR3 reads CASSDARTGGSMDGYTF. The DNA for the CDR3 is TGTGCCAGCAGTGACGCGAGGACAGGGGGCTCGATGGATGGCTACACCTTC.